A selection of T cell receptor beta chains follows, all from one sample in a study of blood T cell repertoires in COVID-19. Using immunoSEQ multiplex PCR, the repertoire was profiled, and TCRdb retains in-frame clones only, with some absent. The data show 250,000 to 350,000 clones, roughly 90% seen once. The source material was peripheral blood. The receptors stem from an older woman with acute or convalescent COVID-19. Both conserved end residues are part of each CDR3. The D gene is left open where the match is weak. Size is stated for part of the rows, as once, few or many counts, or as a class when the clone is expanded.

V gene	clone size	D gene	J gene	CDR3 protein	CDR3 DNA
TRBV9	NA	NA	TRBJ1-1	CASSVVEGGGAFF	TGTGCCAGCAGCGTAGTAGAAGGCGGTGGAGCTTTCTTT
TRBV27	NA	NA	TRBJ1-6	CASSSTSSYNSPLHF	TGTGCCAGCAGTTCCACGAGCTCCTATAATTCACCCCTCCACTTT
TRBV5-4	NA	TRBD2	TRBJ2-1	CASSSDPLLAGKEQFF	TGTGCCAGCAGCTCCGACCCGTTACTAGCGGGTAAGGAGCAGTTCTTC
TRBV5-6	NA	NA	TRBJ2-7	CASSLDAGSGEQYF	TGTGCCAGCAGCTTGGATGCAGGGTCCGGCGAGCAGTACTTC
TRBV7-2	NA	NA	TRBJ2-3	CASRSRVAARTDTQYF	TGTGCCAGCAGATCTAGGGTAGCGGCCCGCACAGATACGCAGTATTTT
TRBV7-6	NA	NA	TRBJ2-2	CASSLKLSTGELFF	TGTGCCAGCAGCTTAAAGCTGAGCACCGGGGAGCTGTTTTTT
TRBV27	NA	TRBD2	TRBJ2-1	CASSPSGTIRRFF	TGTGCCAGCAGTCCCAGTGGGACTATCAGGCGGTTCTTC
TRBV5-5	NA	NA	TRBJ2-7	CASSLEQVLHREQYF	TGTGCCAGCAGCTTGGAGCAGGTACTTCATCGTGAGCAGTACTTC
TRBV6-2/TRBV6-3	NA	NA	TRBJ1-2	CASSFSASTGAIYGYTF	TGTGCCAGCAGTTTCTCCGCGTCGACAGGCGCGATCTATGGCTACACCTTC
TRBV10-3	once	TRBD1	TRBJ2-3	CATMQTGSGTDTQYF	TGTGCCACTATGCAGACAGGGTCAGGTACAGATACGCAGTATTTT
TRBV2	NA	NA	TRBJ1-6	CASEAGDSPLHF	TGTGCCAGCGAGGCAGGGGATTCACCCCTCCACTTT
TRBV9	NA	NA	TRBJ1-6	CASSPSRRGNSPLHF	TGTGCCAGCAGCCCCAGCAGGCGGGGGAATTCACCCCTCCACTTT
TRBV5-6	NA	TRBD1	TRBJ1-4	CASSLGTGGEKLFF	TGTGCCAGCAGCTTGGGAACAGGGGGTGAAAAACTGTTTTTT
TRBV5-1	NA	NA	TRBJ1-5	CASSPGGSNQPQHF	TGCGCCAGCAGCCCAGGAGGGAGCAATCAGCCCCAGCATTTT
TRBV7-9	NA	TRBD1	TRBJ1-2	CASSFGGSAGGTYGYTF	TGTGCCAGCAGCTTTGGGGGGTCGGCAGGGGGCACCTATGGCTACACCTTC
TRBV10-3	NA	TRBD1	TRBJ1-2	CAIRTGEANYGYTF	TGTGCCATCAGGACAGGGGAGGCTAACTATGGCTACACCTTC
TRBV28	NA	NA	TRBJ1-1	CASSFMNTEAFF	TGTGCCAGCAGTTTTATGAACACTGAAGCTTTCTTT
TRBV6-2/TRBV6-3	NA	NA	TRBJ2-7	CASSYVVPYEQYF	TGTGCCAGCAGTTACGTAGTACCCTACGAGCAGTACTTC
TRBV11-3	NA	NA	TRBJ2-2	CASSSDTAELFF	TGTGCCAGCAGCTCCGACACGGCGGAGCTGTTTTTT
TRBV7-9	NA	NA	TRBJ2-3	CASSSGQFTDTQYF	TGTGCCAGCAGCTCCGGACAGTTCACAGATACGCAGTATTTT
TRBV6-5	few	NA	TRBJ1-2	CASSQDRGANYGYTF	TGTGCCAGCAGTCAGGACCGGGGAGCGAACTATGGCTACACCTTC
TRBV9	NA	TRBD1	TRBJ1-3	CASSVRDRASGNTIYF	TGTGCCAGCAGCGTCCGGGACAGAGCCTCTGGAAACACCATATATTTT
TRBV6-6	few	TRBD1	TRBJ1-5	CASSPRDRGIRTPSQPQHF	TGTGCCAGCAGTCCGAGGGACAGGGGAATTAGGACTCCTTCTCAGCCCCAGCATTTT
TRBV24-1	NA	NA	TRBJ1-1	CATSDFRGTETFF	TGTGCCACCAGTGATTTTAGGGGGACCGAGACTTTCTTT
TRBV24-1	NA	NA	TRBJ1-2	CATSEAFNYGYTF	TGTGCCACCAGTGAGGCCTTTAACTATGGCTACACCTTC
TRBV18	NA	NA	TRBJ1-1	CASSPQGPGTSTEAFF	TGTGCCAGCTCACCCCAGGGGCCGGGCACGTCCACTGAAGCTTTCTTT
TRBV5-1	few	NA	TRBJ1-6	CASSYHSGTLNSPLHF	TGCGCCAGCAGCTACCATTCGGGGACTCTTAATTCACCCCTCCACTTT
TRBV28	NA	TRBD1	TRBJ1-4	CASSRDRVLEKLFF	TGTGCCAGCAGTAGGGACAGGGTCCTTGAAAAACTGTTTTTT
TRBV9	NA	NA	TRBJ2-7	CASSVATQGPVEQYF	TGTGCCAGCAGCGTAGCTACGCAGGGGCCGGTGGAGCAGTACTTC
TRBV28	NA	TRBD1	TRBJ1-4	CASRSRDSPFPTNEKLFF	TGTGCCAGCAGGAGCCGGGACAGTCCTTTCCCAACTAATGAAAAACTGTTTTTT
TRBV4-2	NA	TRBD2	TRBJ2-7	CASSQDWRTSDYEQYF	TGTGCCAGCAGCCAAGATTGGAGGACTAGCGATTACGAGCAGTACTTC
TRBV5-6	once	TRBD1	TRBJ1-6	CASSSGQGVISYNSPLHF	TGTGCCAGCAGCTCAGGACAGGGGGTTATCTCCTATAATTCACCCCTCCACTTT
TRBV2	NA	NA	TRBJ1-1	CASREGGMNTEAFF	TGTGCCAGCAGGGAGGGGGGGATGAACACTGAAGCTTTCTTT
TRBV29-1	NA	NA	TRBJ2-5	CSVSGQGETQYF	TGCAGCGTCTCGGGCCAGGGGGAGACCCAGTACTTC
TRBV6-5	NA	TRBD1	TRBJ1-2	CASRGQDNYGYTF	TGTGCCAGCAGGGGACAGGACAACTATGGCTACACCTTC
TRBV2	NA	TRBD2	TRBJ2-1	CASRRSGGAVDNEQFF	TGTGCCAGCAGGCGCAGCGGGGGGGCTGTAGACAATGAGCAGTTCTTC
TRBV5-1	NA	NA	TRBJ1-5	CASSLIGADNQPQHF	TGCGCCAGCAGCTTAATCGGAGCGGACAATCAGCCCCAGCATTTT
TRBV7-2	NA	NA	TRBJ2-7	CASSLVRVYEQYF	TGTGCCAGCAGCTTAGTCAGGGTCTACGAGCAGTACTTC
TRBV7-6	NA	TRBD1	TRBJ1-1	CASSLRTGGNTEAFF	TGTGCCAGCAGCCTCAGGACAGGAGGAAACACTGAAGCTTTCTTT
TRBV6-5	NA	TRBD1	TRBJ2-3	CASKPGQGTTDTQYF	TGTGCCAGCAAACCGGGACAGGGGACCACAGATACGCAGTATTTT
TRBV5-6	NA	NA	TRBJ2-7	CASSLGRSYEQYF	TGTGCCAGCAGCTTGGGCCGGTCCTACGAGCAGTACTTC
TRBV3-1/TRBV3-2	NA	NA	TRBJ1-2	CASSQATGGYGYTF	TGTGCCAGCAGCCAAGCAACCGGGGGCTATGGCTACACCTTC